The 30 T cell receptor beta chains in this list originate from one sample, sequenced in a study of blood T cell repertoires in COVID-19. Measured with immunoSEQ multiplex PCR; TCRdb has only the in-frame clones, and not every one. The sample holds more than 80,000 clones, less than 80% seen once. The sequenced sample consisted of peripheral blood. These receptors all stem from a man older than 75 with COVID-19, enrolled during active disease.

This rearrangement joins TRBV19 to TRBJ1-5, with TRBD1 as a possible D gene (6 bases). V was shortened by 5 bases and J by 1 base, with 18 bases between the two germline ends. Germline CDR1 and CDR2: LNHDA and SQIVND (reference sequence). This CDR3 has 17 residues. CDR3: CASSRDQTGKSNQPQHF. DNA of the CDR3: TGTGCCAGTAGTCGAGACCAGACAGGAAAAAGCAATCAGCCCCAGCATTTT.

The chain employs TRBV3-1 (or the pseudogene TRBV3-2) and TRBJ2-3; 8 positions agree with TRBD2. The germline CDR1 and CDR2 sequences are LGHDT and YNNKEL (reference sequence). The CDR3 runs 16 residues. With 2 bases clipped from V and 5 bases from J, the junction kept 9 bases outside the gene matches. CDR3 sequence reads: CASSQLTGGPLDTQYF. The CDR3, as DNA: TGTGCCAGCAGCCAACTAACGGGAGGGCCCTTAGATACGCAGTATTTT.

This clone came up a few times. The chain uses TRBV2 and TRBJ2-2; D might be TRBD1 (6 bases). CDR3 length: 15 amino acids. CDR1 and CDR2 from the germline V gene are SNHLY and FYNNEI. Trimming took 6 bases from V and 4 from J, leaving 15 bases between them. CDR3 amino acids: CASRLRQAGTGELFF. CDR3 in DNA: TGTGCCAGCAGATTGAGACAGGCGGGCACCGGGGAGCTGTTTTTT.

V and J are TRBV12-3 or TRBV12-4 and TRBJ1-2, with D possibly TRBD1 on 5 matching bases. Trimming took 6 bases from V and 8 from J, leaving 13 bases between them. This CDR3 region has 12 residues. CDR3 nucleotides: TGTGCCAGCAGACGCCAGGGTGCCGGCTACACCTTC. This codes for CASRRQGAGYTF.

The chain couples TRBV5-1 to TRBJ1-1, with 7 nucleotides matching TRBD1. The CDR3 contains 14 residues. The germline V gene encodes CDR1 SGHRS and CDR2 YFSETQ. The ends lost 3 bases at V and 5 bases at J; junction bases unmatched: 7. Here the CDR3 DNA reads TGCGCCAGCAGCTCCCGACAGGGAAATACTGAAGCTTTCTTT. Its translation: CASSSRQGNTEAFF.

This clone appeared a single time. This chain joins TRBV11-1 and TRBJ2-7; 7 bases fit TRBD1. CDR1 and CDR2 (germline): SGHAT, FQDESV (reference sequence). V shed 5 bases, J shed 0 bases, and the junction held 4 bases outside the gene matches. The CDR3 extends over 14 amino acids. The CDR3 coding sequence is TGTGCCAGCAGCCCAGGGGGTAGCTCCTACGAGCAGTACTTC. Amino acids: CASSPGGSSYEQYF.

Notes on this clone: Other DNA sequences in the same sample also yield this CDR3. The CDR3, as DNA: TGTGCCAGCAGCCTCAGACAGGGTTCCTACGAGCAGTACTTC. It translates to CASSLRQGSYEQYF. V and J are TRBV11-2 and TRBJ2-7, with 7 bases identical to TRBD1. The V gene's germline CDR1 is SGHAT and CDR2 FQNNGV. J lost 1 base, V lost 5 bases, and 5 bases had no gene match. The CDR3 is 14 residues long. The whole variable domain, filled in from reference TRBV11-2 and TRBJ2-7, reads EAGVAQSPRYKIIEKRQSVAFWCNPISGHATLYWYQQILGQGPKLLIQFQNNGVVDDSQLPKDRFSAERLKGVDSTLKIQPAKLEDSAVYLCASSLRQGSYEQYFGPGTRLTVT.

V gene TRBV2 combines with J gene TRBJ2-1; TRBD2 matches at 11 bases. Germline lookup yields CDR1 SNHLY and CDR2 FYNNEI. The CDR3 covers 14 residues. After removal of 7 bases from V and 10 bases from J, the junction contained 9 bases not matched to a gene. In DNA form, the CDR3 reads TGTGCCAGCACCATAGCGGGAGGGGACGTGGAGCAGTTCTTC. This gives the protein CASTIAGGDVEQFF.

In its sample, this clone was seen a few times. CDR3 in amino acids: CASSYQGDFNQPQHF. In nucleotides, the CDR3 is TGTGCCAGCAGTTACCAGGGGGACTTCAATCAGCCCCAGCATTTT. The J gene is TRBJ1-5, the V gene TRBV6-2 or TRBV6-3, with 7 bases lining up with TRBD1. Germline trimming cut 2 bases from V and 3 bases from J; bases unmatched to any gene: 4. CDR1 and CDR2 from the germline V gene are MNHEY and SVGEGT. The CDR3 is 15 residues long.

This clone was observed a single time. The chain links TRBV18 to TRBJ1-2, with 7 nucleotides matching TRBD1. The V gene end was trimmed by 3 bases and the J gene end by 4 bases; junction bases not matched to a gene: 5. CDR3 length: 14 amino acids. CDR1 is KGHSH and CDR2 is LQKENI in the germline V gene. DNA of the CDR3: TGTGCCAGCTCACCCGGACAGGAGGGCTATGGCTACACCTTC. This encodes CASSPGQEGYGYTF. Variable domain in full (rest from reference TRBV18 and TRBJ1-2): NAGVMQNPRHLVRRRGQEARLRCSPMKGHSHVYWYRQLPEEGLKFMVYLQKENIIDESGMPKERFSAEFPKEGPSILRIQQVVRGDSAAYFCASSPGQEGYGYTFGSGTRLTVV.

The chain has TRBV9 and TRBJ2-1; 9 nucleotides agree with TRBD1. Germline assignment: CDR1 SGDLS and CDR2 YYNGEE. The CDR3 has 16 amino acids. V shed 0 bases and J 12 bases; nucleotides not matched to a gene: 13. The CDR3 nucleotides are TGTGCCAGCAGCGTAGGGGCGGGACAGGGAATCAGAGGGCAGTTCTTC. Its protein is CASSVGAGQGIRGQFF. The complete variable domain, with remaining parts taken from reference TRBV9 and TRBJ2-1, reads DSGVTQTPKHLITATGQRVTLRCSPRSGDLSVYWYQQSLDQGLQFLIQYYNGEERAKGNILERFSAQQFPDLHSELNLSSLELGDSALYFCASSVGAGQGIRGQFFGPGTRLTVL.

This chain uses TRBV19 with TRBJ1-1; D call uncertain. Germline CDR1 LNHDA, CDR2 SQIVND (reference sequence). Trimming pared 1 base from V and 1 base from J, leaving 16 bases between. This CDR3 contains 17 residues. CDR3 region: CASSIGVRRDENTEAFF. CDR3 bases: TGTGCCAGTAGTATAGGAGTTAGGAGGGATGAGAACACTGAAGCTTTCTTT.

The rearrangement joins TRBV5-6 to TRBJ2-7; D is possibly TRBD1 (6 bases). V lost 1 base and J lost 3, with 11 bases in between. From germline, CDR1 is SGHDT and CDR2 YYEEEE. CDR3 length: 14 amino acids. CDR3 loop: CASSLLGHIYEQYF. CDR3 coding DNA: TGTGCCAGCAGCTTGTTGGGACACATCTACGAGCAGTACTTC. The full variable domain, in which reference TRBV5-6 and TRBJ2-7 provide the parts outside the CDR3, is DAGVTQSPTHLIKTRGQQVTLRCSPKSGHDTVSWYQQALGQGPQFIFQYYEEEERQRGNFPDRFSGHQFPNYSSELNVNALLLGDSALYLCASSLLGHIYEQYFGPGTRLTVT.

CDR3 in amino acids: CASSLGSSSYEQYF. The CDR3 nucleotides read TGTGCCAGCAGCTTGGGTTCCAGCTCCTACGAGCAGTACTTC. The chain is built from TRBV5-6 and TRBJ2-7; D is unresolved. The V gene lost 0 bases and the J gene lost 0 bases, with 7 bases spanning the gap. From germline, CDR1 is SGHDT and CDR2 YYEEEE. This CDR3 region has 14 residues.

V gene TRBV5-1 combines with J gene TRBJ2-5, with 9 bases identical to TRBD1. V was clipped by 2 bases and J by 5 bases; unmatched bases: 4. Per germline, CDR1 SGHRS and CDR2 YFSETQ. The CDR3 runs 14 residues. The CDR3 reads CASSLTGGSETQYF. CDR3 nucleotides: TGCGCCAGCAGCTTAACAGGGGGCTCGGAGACCCAGTACTTC.

The CDR3 bases are TGTGCCAGCCTCAGGGTCACTGAAGCTTTCTTT. It translates to CASLRVTEAFF. The V gene is TRBV11-2, the J gene TRBJ1-1; tentatively, D is TRBD1 (5 bases). The germline gives CDR1 SGHAT, CDR2 FQNNGV. The CDR3 contains 11 residues. Trimming pared 8 bases from V and 4 bases from J, leaving 8 bases between. Full variable domain (remainder filled in from reference TRBV11-2 and TRBJ1-1): EAGVAQSPRYKIIEKRQSVAFWCNPISGHATLYWYQQILGQGPKLLIQFQNNGVVDDSQLPKDRFSAERLKGVDSTLKIQPAKLEDSAVYLCASLRVTEAFFGQGTRLTVV.

This chain links TRBV5-1 with TRBJ2-5, with 11 positions matching TRBD1. The V gene's germline CDR1 is SGHRS and CDR2 YFSETQ. Trimming at V came to 0 bases and at J to 5 bases, leaving 6 bases not matched to a gene. CDR3 length equals 16 residues. CDR3 loop: CASSLALGQGAETQYF. Written as DNA, the CDR3 is TGCGCCAGCAGCTTGGCCCTAGGACAGGGGGCGGAGACCCAGTACTTC.

This clone was seen more than once but under ten times. The chain has TRBV5-6 and TRBJ1-2; tentatively, D is TRBD1 (5 bases). Looked up from germline, CDR1 is SGHDT and CDR2 is YYEEEE. The CDR3 has 15 residues. V gave up 4 bases and J gave up 5 bases, with 18 bases separating them. CDR3 nucleotides: TGTGCCAGCAGCCCCGGACACCGAAGGGGATATGGCTACACCTTC. This gives the protein CASSPGHRRGYGYTF.

The CDR3 DNA sequence: TGTGCCAGCAGCTTTGGCAGGGCGAGCGAGCAGTACTTC. Its protein product is CASSFGRASEQYF. V and J are TRBV11-3 and TRBJ2-7; weak D call: TRBD1 (5 bases). The CDR3 loop spans 13 amino acids. Trimming removed 3 bases at V and 6 bases at J, with 12 bases between. CDR1 SGHNT and CDR2 YENEEA come from the germline V gene.

The chain employs TRBV3-1 (or the pseudogene TRBV3-2) and TRBJ2-1, with D maybe TRBD2 (6 bases). CDR3 length: 15 amino acids. CDR1 LGHDT and CDR2 YNNKEL come from the germline V gene (reference sequence). The V and J ends lost 5 bases and 5 bases respectively, with 16 bases between them. The CDR3 DNA is TGTGCCAGCAGCTCCCTTACGGGGGTGGACAATGAGCAGTTCTTC. Protein sequence: CASSSLTGVDNEQFF.

This clone is a singleton in its sample. The chain is built from TRBV6-2 or TRBV6-3 and TRBJ1-6, with D uncertain. The CDR3 loop spans 12 amino acids. The germline V gene encodes CDR1 MNHEY and CDR2 SVGEGT. Trimming stripped 0 bases from V and 8 bases from J, with 2 bases between. For the CDR3, the DNA is TGTGCCAGCAGTTACTCCTATTCACCCCTCCACTTT. Residues: CASSYSYSPLHF.

The V and J genes are TRBV2 and TRBJ1-4; tentative D call: TRBD1 (6 bases). This CDR3 is built from 14 residues. Germline CDR1 is SNHLY and CDR2 is FYNNEI. V gave up 6 bases and J gave up 3 bases, with 11 bases separating them. The CDR3 reads CASRGQTPNEKLFF. Here the CDR3 DNA reads TGTGCCAGCAGAGGACAGACACCTAATGAAAAACTGTTTTTT.

This clone was counted only a few times. The identical CDR3 is also encoded by other nucleotide sequences in the sample. The rearrangement links TRBV18 to TRBJ1-5, with a possible D match to TRBD1 (6 bases). Trimming removed 3 bases from V and 5 bases from J, with 8 bases in between. From germline, CDR1 is KGHSH and CDR2 LQKENI. The CDR3 has 13 residues. The CDR3 coding sequence is TGTGCCAGCTCACCGACAGGTGATCAGCCCCAGCATTTT. Protein product: CASSPTGDQPQHF. The entire variable domain, with the rest obtained from reference TRBV18 and TRBJ1-5, is as follows: NAGVMQNPRHLVRRRGQEARLRCSPMKGHSHVYWYRQLPEEGLKFMVYLQKENIIDESGMPKERFSAEFPKEGPSILRIQQVVRGDSAAYFCASSPTGDQPQHFGDGTRLSIL.

The chain employs TRBV5-1 and TRBJ2-3, with 15 bases aligning to TRBD2. The CDR3 covers 15 residues. Trimming cost V 4 bases and J 5 bases; bases outside gene matches: 2. Germline-derived CDR1 and CDR2 are SGHRS and YFSETQ. CDR3 nucleotide sequence: TGCGCCAGCAGCAAGGGACTAGCGGGAGGAGATACGCAGTATTTT. Translating gives CASSKGLAGGDTQYF.

This clone showed up just once. The V and J genes are TRBV15 and TRBJ1-4; 11 bases match TRBD1. This CDR3 has 19 residues. The germline V gene encodes CDR1 LNHNV and CDR2 YYDKDF (reference sequence). V trimming: 0 bases; J trimming: 1 base; junction bases outside the gene matches: 7. CDR3 amino acids: CATSRDPGQGVGTNEKLFF. CDR3 nucleotide sequence: TGTGCCACCAGCAGAGATCCGGGACAGGGGGTAGGAACTAATGAAAAACTGTTTTTT.

The V call is TRBV29-1, the J call TRBJ1-2; TRBD1 is a possible D gene (6 bases). The CDR3 is made up of 14 amino acids. V shed 7 bases and J shed 8 bases, with 23 bases lying between them. CDR1 is SQVTM and CDR2 is ANQGSEA in the germline V gene. The CDR3 loop reads CSAIGGDTAEGYTF. The CDR3 region has the DNA TGCAGCGCTATTGGGGGGGACACGGCTGAAGGCTACACCTTC.

V gene TRBV28 combines with J gene TRBJ1-2; D is uncertain. Germline values: CDR1 MDHEN, CDR2 SYDVKM. Trimming shortened V by 6 bases and J by 4 bases, and 15 bases separated the two germline ends. This CDR3 region has 14 residues. The CDR3 DNA reads as TGTGCCAGCAGCCCTGAGGATCTCCTCTATGGCTACACCTTC. Its translation is CASSPEDLLYGYTF.

V gene TRBV29-1 combines with J gene TRBJ1-1, with D possibly matching TRBD1 (6 bases). Trimming removed 6 bases from V and 4 bases from J, with 12 bases in between. The CDR3 has 12 amino acids. Germline-derived CDR1 and CDR2 are SQVTM and ANQGSEA. CDR3 bases: TGCAGCGTGGGGGCGCGCGGCACTGAAGCTTTCTTT. This codes for CSVGARGTEAFF.

The V gene is TRBV2, the J gene TRBJ2-2; 8 bases fit TRBD2. The CDR3 loop spans 15 amino acids. J was trimmed by 7 bases and V by 3 bases; bases with no gene match: 7. Per germline, CDR1 SNHLY and CDR2 FYNNEI. In DNA form, the CDR3 reads TGTGCCAGCAGTGAGTTAGCGGGAACTCTCGGGGAGCTGTTTTTT. This encodes CASSELAGTLGELFF.

The rearrangement joins TRBV4-2 to TRBJ1-5, with D hard to call. V dropped 2 bases and J dropped 1 base, with 6 bases sitting between them. CDR3 length: 14 amino acids. Germline CDR1 and CDR2: LGHNA and YNFKEQ. CDR3 sequence (DNA): TGTGCCAGCAGCCAACGGGGAAGCAATCAGCCCCAGCATTTT. This sequence encodes CASSQRGSNQPQHF.